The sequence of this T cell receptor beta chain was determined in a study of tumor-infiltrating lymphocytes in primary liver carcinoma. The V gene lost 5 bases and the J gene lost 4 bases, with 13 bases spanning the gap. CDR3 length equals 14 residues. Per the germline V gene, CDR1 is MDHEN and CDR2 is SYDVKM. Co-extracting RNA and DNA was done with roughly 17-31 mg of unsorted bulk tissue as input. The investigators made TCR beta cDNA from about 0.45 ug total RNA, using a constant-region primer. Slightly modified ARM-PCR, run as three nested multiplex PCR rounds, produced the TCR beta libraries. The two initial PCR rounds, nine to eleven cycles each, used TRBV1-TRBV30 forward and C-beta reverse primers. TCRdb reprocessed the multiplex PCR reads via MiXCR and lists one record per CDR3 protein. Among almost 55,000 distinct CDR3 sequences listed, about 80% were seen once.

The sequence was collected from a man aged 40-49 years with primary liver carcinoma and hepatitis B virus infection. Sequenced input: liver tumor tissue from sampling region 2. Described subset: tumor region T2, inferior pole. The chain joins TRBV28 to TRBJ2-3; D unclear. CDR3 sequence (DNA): TGTGCCAGCAGTACTCGGGTGAGCGCAGATACGCAGTATTTT. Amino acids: CASSTRVSADTQYF.